This T cell receptor (beta chain) was identified during a study of blood T cell repertoires in COVID-19. Study overall: In each case, the material was cDNA or gDNA derived from T cells, B-cell-depleted T cells, or PBMCs.

This table comes from immunoSEQ multiplex PCR, and its TCRdb copy is limited to in-frame clones, with some not included. Of around 470,000 clones listed, about 90% are singletons. Assignment of participants to cohorts was predicated upon participant-reported clinical history. For recovered donors of Cohort 3, there were two negative PCRs, clearance, or symptom resolution. The CDR3 extends over 17 amino acids. The germline V and J ends were trimmed by 7 bases and 0 bases, with 24 bases remaining between them. Per the germline V gene, CDR1 is GTSNPN and CDR2 is SVGIG (reference sequence). The source of this sequence is a man in his late teens or twenties who had recovered from COVID-19. Sample: PBMCs or T cells enriched from blood (not recorded which). The J gene is TRBJ1-1, the V gene TRBV30; D not resolved. The CDR3 DNA is TGTGCCTCTCGACCCCAAAGCCGGGGAGATCTGAACACTGAAGCTTTCTTT. Amino acid sequence: CASRPQSRGDLNTEAFF.